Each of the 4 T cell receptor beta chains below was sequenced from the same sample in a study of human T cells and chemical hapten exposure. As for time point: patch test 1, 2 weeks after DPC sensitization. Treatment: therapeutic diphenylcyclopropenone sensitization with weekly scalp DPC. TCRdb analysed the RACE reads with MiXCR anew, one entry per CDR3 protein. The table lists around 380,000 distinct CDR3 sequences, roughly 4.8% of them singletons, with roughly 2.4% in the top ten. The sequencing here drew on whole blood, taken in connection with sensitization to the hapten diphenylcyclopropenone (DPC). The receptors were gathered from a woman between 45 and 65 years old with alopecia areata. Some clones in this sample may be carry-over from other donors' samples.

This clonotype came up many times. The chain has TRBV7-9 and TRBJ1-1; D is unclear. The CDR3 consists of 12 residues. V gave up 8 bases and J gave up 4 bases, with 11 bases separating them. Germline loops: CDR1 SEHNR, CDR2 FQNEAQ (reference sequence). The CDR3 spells CASQRVGTEAFF. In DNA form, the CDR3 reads TGTGCCAGCCAGAGGGTAGGCACTGAAGCTTTCTTT.

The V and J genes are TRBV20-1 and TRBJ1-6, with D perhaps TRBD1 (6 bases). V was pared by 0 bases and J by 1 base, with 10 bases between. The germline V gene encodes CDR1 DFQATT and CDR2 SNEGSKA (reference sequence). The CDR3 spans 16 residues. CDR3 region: CSARDPRGSYNSPLHF. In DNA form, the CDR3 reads TGCAGTGCTAGAGATCCCAGGGGATCCTATAATTCACCCCTCCACTTT.

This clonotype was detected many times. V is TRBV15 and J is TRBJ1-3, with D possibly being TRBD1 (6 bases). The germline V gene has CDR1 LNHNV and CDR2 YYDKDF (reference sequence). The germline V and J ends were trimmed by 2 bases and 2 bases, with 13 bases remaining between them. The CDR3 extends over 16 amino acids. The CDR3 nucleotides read TGTGCCACCAGCAGACCCCCGAGGACAGCTGGAAACACCATATATTTT. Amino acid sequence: CATSRPPRTAGNTIYF.

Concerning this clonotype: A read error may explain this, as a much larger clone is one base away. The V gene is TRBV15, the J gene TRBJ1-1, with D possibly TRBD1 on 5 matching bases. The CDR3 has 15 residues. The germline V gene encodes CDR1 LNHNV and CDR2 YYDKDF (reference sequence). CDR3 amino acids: CPTSRAGRVDTEAFF. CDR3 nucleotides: TGTCCCACCAGCAGAGCGGGCAGGGTAGACACTGAAGCTTTCTTT. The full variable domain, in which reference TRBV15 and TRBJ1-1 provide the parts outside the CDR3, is DAMVIQNPRYQVTQFGKPVTLSCSQTLNHNVMYWYQQKSSQAPKLLFHYYDKDFNNEADTPDNFQSRRPNTSFCFLDIRSPGLGDTAMYLCPTSRAGRVDTEAFFGQGTRLTVV.